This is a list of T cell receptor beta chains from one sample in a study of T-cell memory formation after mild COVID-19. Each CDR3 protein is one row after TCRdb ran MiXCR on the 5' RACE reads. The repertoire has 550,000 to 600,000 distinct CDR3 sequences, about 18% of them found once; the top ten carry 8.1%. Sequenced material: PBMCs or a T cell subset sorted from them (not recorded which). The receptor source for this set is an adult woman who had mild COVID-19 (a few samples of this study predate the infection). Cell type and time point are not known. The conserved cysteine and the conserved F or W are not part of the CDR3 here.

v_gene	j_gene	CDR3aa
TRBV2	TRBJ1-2	ASSEAAYGYT
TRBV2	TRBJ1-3	ASNPGVVPSGNTIY
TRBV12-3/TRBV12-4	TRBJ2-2	ASSSGLANTGELF
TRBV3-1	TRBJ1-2	ASSQEGAGGYT
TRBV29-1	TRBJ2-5	SVVLPPNQETQY
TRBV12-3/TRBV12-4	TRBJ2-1	ASSPDSDNEQF
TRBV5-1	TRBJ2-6	ASSRQDSGANVLT
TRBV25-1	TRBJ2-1	ASSAYARGQEQF
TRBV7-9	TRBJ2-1	ASSPPMGNEQF
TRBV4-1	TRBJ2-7	ASSQATSGAYEQY
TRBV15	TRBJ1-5	ATSRDRAAYQPQH
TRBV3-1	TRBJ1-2	ASSQPDRDRGYT
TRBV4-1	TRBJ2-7	ASSQGRVNEQY
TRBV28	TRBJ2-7	ASRPPGYEQY
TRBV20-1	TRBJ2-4	SARAPAGGLGNIQY
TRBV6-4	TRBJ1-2	ASSVWWQEYVGYT
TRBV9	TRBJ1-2	ASSQHYGYT
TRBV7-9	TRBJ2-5	ASSLFYSSKVETQY
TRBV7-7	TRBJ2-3	ASSLPRPRDTQY
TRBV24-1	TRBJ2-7	ATSDMREQY
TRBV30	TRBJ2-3	AWSGKGTDTQY
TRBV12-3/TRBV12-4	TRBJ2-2	ASRDSVGELF
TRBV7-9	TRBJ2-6	ASVGGASGANVLT
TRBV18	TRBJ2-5	ASSPLGVVETQY
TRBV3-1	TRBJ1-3	ASSQGLISGNTIY
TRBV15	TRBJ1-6	ATSRDSSNSPLH
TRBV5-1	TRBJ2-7	ASSLMDAFGGEQY
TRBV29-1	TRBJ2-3	STASERTTDTQY
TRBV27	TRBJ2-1	ASSPGEDNEQF
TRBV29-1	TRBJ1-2	SAAGIRYGYT
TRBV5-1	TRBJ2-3	ASSSEDGTDTQY
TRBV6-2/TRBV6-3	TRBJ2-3	ASSYSYPKDTDTQY
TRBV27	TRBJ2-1	ASGTGTGAYNEQF
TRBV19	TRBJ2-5	ASSEDSGGQETQY
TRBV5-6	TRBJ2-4	ASVTRDRKNIQY
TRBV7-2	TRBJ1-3	ASSLDVGPYSGNTIY
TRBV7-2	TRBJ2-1	ASSLSSQGYNEQF
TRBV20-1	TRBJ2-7	SARKAGISYEQY
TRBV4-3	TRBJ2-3	ASSQWGTSTDTQY
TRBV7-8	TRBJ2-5	ASSYAVTQY
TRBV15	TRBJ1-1	ATSRDLRDRNTEAF
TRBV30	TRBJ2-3	AWSPTFSSTDTQY
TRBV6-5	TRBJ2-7	ASRNTGNYEQY
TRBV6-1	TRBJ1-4	ASSEVFYIVEKLF
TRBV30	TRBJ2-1	AWSVLAGGSYNEQF
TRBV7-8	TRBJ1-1	ASSFAGGEGTEAF